These 6 T cell receptor beta chains were sequenced from one sample in a study of CD8 T cells in ankylosing spondylitis. In TCRdb, the 5' RACE reads were re-called with MiXCR into one record per CDR3 protein. The top ten clones hold around 30% of a sample with about 250,000 distinct CDR3 sequences, 18% of them seen once. Sequencing used blood, either unsorted or a sorted T cell fraction (not recorded which). Source of these receptors: a male donor with ankylosing spondylitis or in good health (not recorded which).

In its sample, this clonotype was seen a few times. This chain connects TRBV7-9 to TRBJ1-1, with D perhaps TRBD1 (5 bases). The germline V and J ends were trimmed by 10 bases and 4 bases, with 10 bases remaining between them. Germline CDR1 is SEHNR and CDR2 is FQNEAQ (reference sequence). This CDR3 spans 11 amino acids. The CDR3 DNA reads TGTGCCATCAGGAGGGGCACTGAAGCTTTCTTT. It specifies CAIRRGTEAFF.

This rearrangement joins TRBV4-3 to TRBJ2-5; D is possibly TRBD2 (5 bases). CDR3 length: 17 amino acids. V dropped 0 bases and J dropped 2 bases, with 16 bases sitting between them. Per the germline V gene, CDR1 is LGHNA and CDR2 is YSLEER. This CDR3 is CASSQDGNPRGQETQYF. The CDR3 bases are TGCGCCAGCAGCCAAGATGGTAACCCCCGAGGGCAAGAGACCCAGTACTTC.

This clonotype appeared a few times. The V and J genes are TRBV12-3 or TRBV12-4 and TRBJ2-5, with D perhaps TRBD1 (6 bases). The V end was cut by 5 bases, the J end by 4 bases, with 20 bases between. CDR3 length: 16 residues. The CDR3 nucleotides are TGTGCCAGCAGTCCACGGACCTGGACAGTCCGAGAGACCCAGTACTTC. Encoded protein: CASSPRTWTVRETQYF.

This clonotype was detected only a few times. This chain joins TRBV6-2 or TRBV6-3 and TRBJ1-5; D is unresolved. From germline, CDR1 is MNHEY and CDR2 SVGEGT. The V and J ends lost 0 bases and 4 bases respectively, with 10 bases between them. The CDR3 is 15 amino acids. CDR3 loop: CASSYSSAGNQPQHF. CDR3 DNA: TGTGCCAGCAGTTACTCGAGTGCAGGTAATCAGCCCCAGCATTTT.

The rearrangement joins TRBV15 to TRBJ1-1; D gene uncertain. The ends were cut back, 1 base at V and 8 bases at J, with 14 bases in the middle. Looked up from germline, CDR1 is LNHNV and CDR2 is YYDKDF (reference sequence). CDR3 size: 14 residues. The CDR3 spells CATSRALFAQEAFF. In DNA, the CDR3 is TGTGCCACCAGCAGAGCTCTGTTCGCGCAGGAAGCTTTCTTT.

This chain connects TRBV7-8 to TRBJ2-5; a possible D gene is TRBD1 (6 bases). The CDR3 contains 14 residues. The germline gives CDR1 SGHVS, CDR2 FQNEAQ. V lost 3 bases and J lost 5, with 13 bases in between. The DNA for the CDR3 is TGTGCCAGCAGCTTTGACAGGTTGCGTGAGACCCAGTACTTC. Its translation is CASSFDRLRETQYF.